This T cell receptor beta chain stems from a study of blood T cell repertoires in COVID-19. At the level of the study: Acute and convalescent COVID-19 samples came from the United States, Italy and Spain.

TCRdb's copy holds only in-frame clones and misses some; the assay was immunoSEQ multiplex PCR. The sample consists of around 170,000 clones, around two thirds of them appearing once. Sequenced input: peripheral blood. The receptor comes from a woman older than 75 with acute or convalescent COVID-19.

CDR3 protein: CASSPRGADIYNEQFF. For the CDR3, the DNA is TGTGCCAGCAGCCCCCGGGGAGCGGATATATACAATGAGCAGTTCTTC. The chain employs TRBV7-8 and TRBJ2-1; D is perhaps TRBD2 (5 bases). Germline V lookup: CDR1 SGHVS, CDR2 FQNEAQ. The V gene lost 5 bases and the J gene lost 4 bases, with 18 bases spanning the gap. This CDR3 spans 16 amino acids. Based on the CDR3 plus reference TRBV7-8 and TRBJ2-1, the full variable domain is GAGVSQSPRYKVAKRGQDVALRCDPISGHVSLFWYQQALGQGPEFLTYFQNEAQLDKSGLPSDRFFAERPEGSVSTLKIQRTQQEDSAVYLCASSPRGADIYNEQFFGPGTRLTVL.